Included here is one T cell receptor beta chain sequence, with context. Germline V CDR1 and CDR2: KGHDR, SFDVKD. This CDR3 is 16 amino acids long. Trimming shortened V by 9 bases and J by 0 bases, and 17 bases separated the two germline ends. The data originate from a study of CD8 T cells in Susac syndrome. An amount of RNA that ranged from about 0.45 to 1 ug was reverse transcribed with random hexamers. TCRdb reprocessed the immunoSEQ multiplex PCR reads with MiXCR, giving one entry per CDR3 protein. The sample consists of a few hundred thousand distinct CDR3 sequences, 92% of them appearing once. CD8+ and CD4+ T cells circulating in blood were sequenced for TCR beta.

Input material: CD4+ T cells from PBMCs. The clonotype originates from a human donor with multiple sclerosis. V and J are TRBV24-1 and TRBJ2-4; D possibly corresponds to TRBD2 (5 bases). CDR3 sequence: CATAPGGTLAKNIQYF. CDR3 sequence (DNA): TGTGCCACCGCCCCCGGAGGCACCTTAGCCAAAAACATTCAGTACTTC.